This TCR beta chain appears in the sequencing data of a study of identifying expanded T cells in peripheral blood. The study's findings and limits: Differentially abundant clones: around 1.2 between replicates, 16.4 at 2 to 3 weeks, approximately 18 at four.

With respect to this clone: Its antigen is unknown.

TCRdb's copy holds only in-frame clones and misses some; the assay was immunoSEQ multiplex PCR. This sample has 70,000 to 100,000 clones, with around 90% found just once. Collection occurred without any documented infections or immune events in donors. V shed 0 bases and J shed 5 bases, with 11 bases lying between them. Germline CDR1 and CDR2: SGHDT and YYEEEE. The CDR3 extends over 14 amino acids. This receptor was taken from a person aged 18-70 years in good health. The sequencing input was blood. The chain is built from TRBV5-6 and TRBJ1-2; no clear D. The CDR3 DNA reads as TGTGCCAGCAGCTTGGGGACGCTCTCATATGGCTACACCTTC. This encodes CASSLGTLSYGYTF.